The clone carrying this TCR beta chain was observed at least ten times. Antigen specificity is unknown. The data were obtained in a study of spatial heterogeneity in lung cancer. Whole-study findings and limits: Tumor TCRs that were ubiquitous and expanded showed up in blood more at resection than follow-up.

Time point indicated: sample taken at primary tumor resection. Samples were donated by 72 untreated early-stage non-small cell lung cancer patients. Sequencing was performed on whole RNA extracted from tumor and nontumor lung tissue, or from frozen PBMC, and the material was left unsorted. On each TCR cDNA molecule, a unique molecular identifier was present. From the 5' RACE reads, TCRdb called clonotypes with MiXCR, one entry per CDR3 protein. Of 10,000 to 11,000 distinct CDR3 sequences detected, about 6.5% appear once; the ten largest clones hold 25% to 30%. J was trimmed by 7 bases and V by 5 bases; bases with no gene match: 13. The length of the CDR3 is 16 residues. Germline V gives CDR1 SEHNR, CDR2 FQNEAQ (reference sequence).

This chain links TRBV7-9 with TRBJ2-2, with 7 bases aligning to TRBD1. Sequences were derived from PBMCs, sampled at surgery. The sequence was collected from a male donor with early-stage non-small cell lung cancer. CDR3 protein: CASSPYRGLTGGELFF. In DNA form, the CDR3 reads TGTGCCAGCAGCCCCTATAGGGGGCTAACGGGCGGGGAGCTGTTTTTT.